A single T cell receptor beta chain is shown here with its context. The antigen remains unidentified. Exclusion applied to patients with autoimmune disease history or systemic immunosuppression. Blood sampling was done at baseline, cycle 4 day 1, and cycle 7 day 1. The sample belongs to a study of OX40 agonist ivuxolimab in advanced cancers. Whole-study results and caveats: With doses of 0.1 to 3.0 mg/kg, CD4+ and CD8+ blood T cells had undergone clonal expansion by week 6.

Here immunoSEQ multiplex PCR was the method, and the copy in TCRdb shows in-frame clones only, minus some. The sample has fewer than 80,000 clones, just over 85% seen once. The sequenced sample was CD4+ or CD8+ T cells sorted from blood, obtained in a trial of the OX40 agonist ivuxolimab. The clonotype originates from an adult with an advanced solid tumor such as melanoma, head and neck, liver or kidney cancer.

CDR3 protein: CASTRIQGAAGELFF. Here the CDR3 DNA reads TGTGCCAGCACTCGGATACAGGGGGCGGCCGGGGAGCTGTTTTTT. The chain is built from TRBV27 and TRBJ2-2; 9 bases match TRBD1. In germline, CDR1 is MNHEY, CDR2 SMNVEV (reference sequence). The V gene end was trimmed by 7 bases and the J gene end by 6 bases; junction bases not matched to a gene: 9. The CDR3 is 15 residues long.